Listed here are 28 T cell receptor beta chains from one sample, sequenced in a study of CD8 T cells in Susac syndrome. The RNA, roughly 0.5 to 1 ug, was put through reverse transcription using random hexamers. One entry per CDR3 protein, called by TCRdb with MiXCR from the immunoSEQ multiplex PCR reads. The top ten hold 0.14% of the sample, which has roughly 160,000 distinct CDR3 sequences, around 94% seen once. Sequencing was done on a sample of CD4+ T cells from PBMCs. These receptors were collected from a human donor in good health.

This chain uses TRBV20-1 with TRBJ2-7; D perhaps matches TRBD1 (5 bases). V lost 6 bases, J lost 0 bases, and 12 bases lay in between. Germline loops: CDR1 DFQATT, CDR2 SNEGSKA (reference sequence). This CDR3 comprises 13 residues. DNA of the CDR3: TGCAGTGCCCTTATGACAGTCTCCTACGAGCAGTACTTC. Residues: CSALMTVSYEQYF.

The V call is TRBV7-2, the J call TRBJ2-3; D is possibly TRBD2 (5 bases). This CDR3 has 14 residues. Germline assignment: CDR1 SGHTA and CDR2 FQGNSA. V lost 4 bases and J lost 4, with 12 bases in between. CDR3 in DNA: TGTGCCAGCAGCTCGCCGGGGTTGGCAGATACGCAGTATTTT. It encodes CASSSPGLADTQYF.

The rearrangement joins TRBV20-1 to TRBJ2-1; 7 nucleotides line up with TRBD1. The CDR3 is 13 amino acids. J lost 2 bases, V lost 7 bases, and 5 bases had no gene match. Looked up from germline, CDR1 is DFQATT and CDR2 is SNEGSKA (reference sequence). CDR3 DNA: TGCAGTGGACAGGGCTCAACCTACAATGAGCAGTTCTTC. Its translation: CSGQGSTYNEQFF.

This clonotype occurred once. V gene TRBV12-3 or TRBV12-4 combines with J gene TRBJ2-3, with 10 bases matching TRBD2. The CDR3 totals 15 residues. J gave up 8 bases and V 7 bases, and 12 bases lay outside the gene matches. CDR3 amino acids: CASISGTSDLGTQYF. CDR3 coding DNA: TGTGCCAGCATCTCCGGGACTAGCGACTTAGGTACGCAGTATTTT.

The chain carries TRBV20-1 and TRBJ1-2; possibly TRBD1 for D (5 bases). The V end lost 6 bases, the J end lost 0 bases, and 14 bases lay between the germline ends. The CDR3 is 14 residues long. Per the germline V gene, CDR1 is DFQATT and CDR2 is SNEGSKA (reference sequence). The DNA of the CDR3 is TGCAGTGCCGCCCGGGGGGACTCTAACTATGGCTACACCTTC. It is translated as CSAARGDSNYGYTF.

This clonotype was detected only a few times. The DNA for the CDR3 is TGTGCCAGCAGCCAAGAAGGGGGGCGGACCCAGTACTTC. Amino acids: CASSQEGGRTQYF. This chain uses TRBV3-1 with TRBJ2-5; D might be TRBD1 or TRBD2, each matching 6 bases. V was pared by 0 bases and J by 7 bases, with 9 bases between. This CDR3 comprises 13 residues. Looked up from germline, CDR1 is LGHDT and CDR2 is YNNKEL (reference sequence).

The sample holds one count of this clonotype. In DNA, the CDR3 is TGTGCCAGCAGCTCCCCTGGAGCCTACAATGAGCAGTTCTTC. Its translation is CASSSPGAYNEQFF. The chain couples TRBV7-2 to TRBJ2-1; D is unclear. The germline V and J ends were trimmed by 4 bases and 2 bases, with 9 bases remaining between them. The CDR3 is made up of 14 amino acids. In germline, CDR1 is SGHTA, CDR2 FQGNSA.

The CDR3 bases are TGTGCCAGCAGCCCCATGACAGGGGTCAACTATGGCTACACCTTC. Translated, it gives CASSPMTGVNYGYTF. This chain links TRBV6-5 with TRBJ1-2, with 8 bases aligning to TRBD1. CDR1 and CDR2 from the germline V gene are MNHEY and SVGAGI. V shed 6 bases and J 2 bases; nucleotides not matched to a gene: 8. The CDR3 covers 15 residues.

The CDR3 sequence is CASSGRTADTQYF. The CDR3 bases are TGTGCCAGCAGTGGACGGACGGCAGATACGCAGTATTTT. The genes are TRBV6-6 and TRBJ2-3; no clear D. This CDR3 spans 13 amino acids. Germline assignment: CDR1 MNHNY and CDR2 SVGAGI (reference sequence). V lost 5 bases and J 4 bases, leaving 10 bases between the germline ends.

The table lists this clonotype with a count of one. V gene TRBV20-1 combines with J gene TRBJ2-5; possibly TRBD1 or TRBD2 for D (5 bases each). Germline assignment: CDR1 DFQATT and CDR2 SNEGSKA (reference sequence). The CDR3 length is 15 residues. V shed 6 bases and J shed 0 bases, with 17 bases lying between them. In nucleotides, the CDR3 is TGCAGTGCCCCGCTGGGGCTAGCCTACCAAGAGACCCAGTACTTC. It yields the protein CSAPLGLAYQETQYF.

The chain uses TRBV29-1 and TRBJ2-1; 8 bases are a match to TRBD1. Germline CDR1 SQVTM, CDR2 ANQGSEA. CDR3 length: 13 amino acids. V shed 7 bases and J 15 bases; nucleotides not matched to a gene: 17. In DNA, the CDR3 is TGCAGCGCCGAAGCCGGCAGGGGGCGAGGTCGGTTCTTC. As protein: CSAEAGRGRGRFF.

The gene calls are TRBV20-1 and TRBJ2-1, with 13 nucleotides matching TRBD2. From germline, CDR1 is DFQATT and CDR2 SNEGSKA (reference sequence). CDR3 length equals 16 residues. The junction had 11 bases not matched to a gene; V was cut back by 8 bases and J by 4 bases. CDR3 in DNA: TGCAGTATATGGGGGACTAGCGGGGCTGCGTACAATGAGCAGTTCTTC. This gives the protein CSIWGTSGAAYNEQFF.

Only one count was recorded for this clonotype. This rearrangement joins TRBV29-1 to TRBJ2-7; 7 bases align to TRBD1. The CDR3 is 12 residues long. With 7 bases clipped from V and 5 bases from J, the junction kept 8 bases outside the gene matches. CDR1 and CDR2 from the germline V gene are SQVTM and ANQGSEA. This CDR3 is CSAADRAHEQYF. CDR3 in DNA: TGCAGCGCGGCCGACAGGGCCCACGAGCAGTACTTC.

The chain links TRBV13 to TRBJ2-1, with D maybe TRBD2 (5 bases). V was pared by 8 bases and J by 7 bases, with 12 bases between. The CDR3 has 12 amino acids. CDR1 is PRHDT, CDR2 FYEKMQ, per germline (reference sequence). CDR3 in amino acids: CASYQSGNEQFF. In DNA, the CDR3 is TGTGCCAGCTACCAGAGCGGAAATGAGCAGTTCTTC. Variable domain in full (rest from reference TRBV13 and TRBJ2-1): AAGVIQSPRHLIKEKRETATLKCYPIPRHDTVYWYQQGPGQDPQFLISFYEKMQSDKGSIPDRFSAQQFSDYHSELNMSSLELGDSALYFCASYQSGNEQFFGPGTRLTVL.

CDR3: CASSLRVDSPLHF. CDR3 bases: TGTGCCAGCAGCTTAAGGGTTGACTCACCCCTCCACTTT. V gene TRBV11-2 combines with J gene TRBJ1-6; D is uncertain. The CDR3 extends over 13 amino acids. V lost 2 bases and J 10 bases, leaving 9 bases between the germline ends. Germline lookup yields CDR1 SGHAT and CDR2 FQNNGV. The complete variable domain, with remaining parts taken from reference TRBV11-2 and TRBJ1-6, reads EAGVAQSPRYKIIEKRQSVAFWCNPISGHATLYWYQQILGQGPKLLIQFQNNGVVDDSQLPKDRFSAERLKGVDSTLKIQPAKLEDSAVYLCASSLRVDSPLHFGNGTRLTVT.

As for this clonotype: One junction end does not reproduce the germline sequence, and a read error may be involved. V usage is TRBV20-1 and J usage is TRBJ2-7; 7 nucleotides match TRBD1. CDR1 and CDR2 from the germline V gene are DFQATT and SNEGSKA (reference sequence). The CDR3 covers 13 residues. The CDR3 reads CSAGDRAAHEQYF. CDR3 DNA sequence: TGCAGTGCTGGAGACAGGGCCGCCCACGAGCAGTACTTC.

The CDR3 nucleotides read TGTGCCACCAGCAGAGCGGGACCCTACGAGCAGTACTTC. This codes for CATSRAGPYEQYF. The chain carries TRBV15 and TRBJ2-7; D is tentatively TRBD1 or TRBD2 (5 bases each). The V gene lost 1 base and the J gene lost 2 bases, with 6 bases spanning the gap. Germline V gene lookup returns CDR1 LNHNV and CDR2 YYDKDF (reference sequence). The CDR3 covers 13 residues. Full variable domain (missing parts from reference TRBV15 and TRBJ2-7): DAMVIQNPRYQVTQFGKPVTLSCSQTLNHNVMYWYQQKSSQAPKLLFHYYDKDFNNEADTPDNFQSRRPNTSFCFLDIRSPGLGDTAMYLCATSRAGPYEQYFGPGTRLTVT.

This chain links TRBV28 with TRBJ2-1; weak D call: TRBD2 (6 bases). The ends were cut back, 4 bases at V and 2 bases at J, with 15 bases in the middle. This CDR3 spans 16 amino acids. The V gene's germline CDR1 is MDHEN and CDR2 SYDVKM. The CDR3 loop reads CASSSSGTATYNEQFF. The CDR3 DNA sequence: TGTGCCAGCAGTTCCTCCGGGACTGCCACCTACAATGAGCAGTTCTTC.

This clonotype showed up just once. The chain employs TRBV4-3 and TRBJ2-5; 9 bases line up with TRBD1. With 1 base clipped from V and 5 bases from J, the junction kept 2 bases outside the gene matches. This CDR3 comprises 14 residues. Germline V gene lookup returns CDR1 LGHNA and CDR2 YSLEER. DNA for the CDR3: TGCGCCAGCAGCCAAGGGACAGGGGAGGAGACCCAGTACTTC. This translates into CASSQGTGEETQYF.

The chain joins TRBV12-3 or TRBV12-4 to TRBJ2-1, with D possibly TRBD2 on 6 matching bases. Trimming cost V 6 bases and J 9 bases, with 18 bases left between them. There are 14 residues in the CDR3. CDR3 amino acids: CASSNDGGNGEQFF. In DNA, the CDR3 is TGTGCCAGCAGCAATGACGGAGGGAATGGTGAGCAGTTCTTC.

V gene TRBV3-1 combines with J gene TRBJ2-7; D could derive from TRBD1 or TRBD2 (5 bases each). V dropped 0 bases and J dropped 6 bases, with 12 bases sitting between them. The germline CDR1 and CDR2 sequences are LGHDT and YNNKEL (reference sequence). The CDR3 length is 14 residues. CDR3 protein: CASSQDGAGSEQYF. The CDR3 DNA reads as TGTGCCAGCAGCCAAGATGGCGCAGGGAGCGAGCAGTACTTC.

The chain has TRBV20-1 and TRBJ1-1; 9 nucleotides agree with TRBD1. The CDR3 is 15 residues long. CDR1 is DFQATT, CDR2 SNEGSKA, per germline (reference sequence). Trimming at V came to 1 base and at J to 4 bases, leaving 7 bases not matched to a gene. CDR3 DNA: TGCAGTGCTAGAGTCCGGGACAGGGCAAGCACTGAAGCTTTCTTT. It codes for CSARVRDRASTEAFF.

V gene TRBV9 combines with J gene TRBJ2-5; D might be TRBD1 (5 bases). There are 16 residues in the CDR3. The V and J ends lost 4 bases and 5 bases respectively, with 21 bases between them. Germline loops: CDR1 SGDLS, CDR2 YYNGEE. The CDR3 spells CASSKGLRGGVETQYF. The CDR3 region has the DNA TGTGCCAGCAGCAAAGGGCTTAGGGGTGGAGTGGAGACCCAGTACTTC. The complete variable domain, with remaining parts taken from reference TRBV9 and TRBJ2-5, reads DSGVTQTPKHLITATGQRVTLRCSPRSGDLSVYWYQQSLDQGLQFLIQYYNGEERAKGNILERFSAQQFPDLHSELNLSSLELGDSALYFCASSKGLRGGVETQYFGPGTRLLVL.

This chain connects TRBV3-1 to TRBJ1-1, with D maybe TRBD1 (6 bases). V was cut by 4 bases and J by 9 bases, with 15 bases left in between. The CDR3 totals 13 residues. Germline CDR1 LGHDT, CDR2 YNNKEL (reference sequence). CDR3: CASSPQGIFQAFF. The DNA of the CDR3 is TGTGCCAGCAGCCCACAGGGAATTTTCCAAGCTTTCTTT. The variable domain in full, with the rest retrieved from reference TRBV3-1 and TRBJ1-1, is DTAVSQTPKYLVTQMGNDKSIKCEQNLGHDTMYWYKQDSKKFLKIMFSYNNKELIINETVPNRFSPKSPDKAHLNLHINSLELGDSAVYFCASSPQGIFQAFFGQGTRLTVV.

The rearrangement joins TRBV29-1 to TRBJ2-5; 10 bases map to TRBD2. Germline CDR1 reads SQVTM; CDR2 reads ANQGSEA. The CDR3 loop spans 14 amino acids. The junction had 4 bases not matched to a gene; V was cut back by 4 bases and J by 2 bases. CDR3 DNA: TGCAGCGTTGGTGTAGCGGGGGGTCAAGAGACCCAGTACTTC. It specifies CSVGVAGGQETQYF. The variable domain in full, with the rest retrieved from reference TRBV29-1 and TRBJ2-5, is SAVISQKPSRDICQRGTSLTIQCQVDSQVTMMFWYRQQPGQSLTLIATANQGSEATYESGFVIDKFPISRPNLTFSTLTVSNMSPEDSSIYLCSVGVAGGQETQYFGPGTRLLVL.

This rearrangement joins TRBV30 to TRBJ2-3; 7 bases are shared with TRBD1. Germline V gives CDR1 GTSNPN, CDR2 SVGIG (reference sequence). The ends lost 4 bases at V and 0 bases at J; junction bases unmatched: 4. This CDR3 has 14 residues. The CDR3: CAWKTGASTDTQYF. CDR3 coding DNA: TGTGCCTGGAAAACAGGGGCCAGCACAGATACGCAGTATTTT.

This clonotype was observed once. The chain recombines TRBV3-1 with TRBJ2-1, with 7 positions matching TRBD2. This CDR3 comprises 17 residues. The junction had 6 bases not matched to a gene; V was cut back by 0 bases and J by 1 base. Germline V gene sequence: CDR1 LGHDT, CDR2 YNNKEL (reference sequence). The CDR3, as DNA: TGTGCCAGCAGCCAAGAAACGGGGGGAGTGTCCTACAATGAGCAGTTCTTC. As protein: CASSQETGGVSYNEQFF.

The CDR3 reads CSAPDRDPYEQYF. The DNA of the CDR3 is TGCAGTGCCCCTGACAGGGACCCCTACGAGCAGTACTTC. The chain joins TRBV20-1 to TRBJ2-7; 7 bases are a match to TRBD1. The CDR3 is made up of 13 amino acids. Germline V gene lookup returns CDR1 DFQATT and CDR2 SNEGSKA (reference sequence). J was trimmed by 2 bases and V by 6 bases; bases with no gene match: 7.